Shown below are 17 T cell receptor beta chains from a single sample sequenced in a study of vaccination and CD4 T cells after COVID-19 (dated by TCRdb to between 2021 and 2024). Library construction relied on PCR. Sequenced on an Illumina iSeq 100. TCR sequencing of DNA from cultured CD4+ T cells used the Oncomine TCR Beta short-read assay at the Johns Hopkins FTIC core. Starting from the raw public reads, TCRdb applied fastp trimming at Q25, assembled clones with MiXCR and retained in-frame beta chains. Rows with one shared CDR3 protein collapse into an entry with the most common genes and DNA. Here the sample has 20,000 to 25,000 distinct CDR3 sequences; 70% occur a single time. Roughly 8.7% of the sample rests with the top ten. This specimen's treatment or condition label, interpreted: approximately 11-day PBMC culture with coronavirus spike peptide pools or control peptides (ViraFEST assay). No antigen is known for these receptors.

Sequencing was carried out using CD4+ T cells from blood, cultured in vitro. These receptors were collected from a human donor who had recovered from COVID-19.

V and J are TRBV12-3 or TRBV12-4 and TRBJ2-7; D perhaps matches TRBD1 (5 bases). The CDR3 consists of 17 residues. Trimming shortened V by 5 bases and J by 2 bases, and 22 bases separated the two germline ends. The CDR3 coding sequence is TGTGCCAGCAGTGGGGCCTCGGACATCTGGAGTACCTACGAGCAGTACTTC. This gives the protein CASSGASDIWSTYEQYF.

The gene calls are TRBV5-4 and TRBJ2-1; 8 nucleotides align to TRBD2. CDR1 SGHNT and CDR2 YYREEE come from the germline V gene (reference sequence). Germline trimming cut 1 base from V and 5 bases from J; bases unmatched to any gene: 2. CDR3 length equals 14 residues. CDR3 DNA: TGTGCCAGCAGCTTGCCACTAGCGGACAATGAGCAGTTCTTC. Protein product: CASSLPLADNEQFF.

The chain employs TRBV7-9 and TRBJ2-4; TRBD1 matches at 9 bases. CDR1 is SEHNR, CDR2 FQNEAQ, per germline (reference sequence). The junction had 5 bases not matched to a gene; V was cut back by 5 bases and J by 0 bases. The CDR3 is 16 amino acids. For the CDR3, the DNA is TGTGCCAGCAGCCTATGGACAGGGGCAGCCAAAAACATTCAGTACTTC. It is translated as CASSLWTGAAKNIQYF.

The rearrangement links TRBV7-9 to TRBJ1-4, with TRBD1 identical over 9 bases. The germline gives CDR1 SEHNR, CDR2 FQNEAQ (reference sequence). Unmatched junction bases numbered 7, after V lost 5 bases and J lost 6 bases. The CDR3 runs to 15 residues. The CDR3 DNA reads as TGTGCCAGCAGCAGGGGGACAGGGTCGCATGAAAAACTGTTTTTT. It encodes CASSRGTGSHEKLFF.

This chain joins TRBV28 and TRBJ1-6; weak D call: TRBD1 (5 bases). The ends were cut back, 3 bases at V and 7 bases at J, with 13 bases in the middle. The CDR3 runs 15 residues. Per the germline V gene, CDR1 is MDHEN and CDR2 is SYDVKM. CDR3 loop: CASSFRRDGNSPLHF. CDR3 DNA sequence: TGTGCCAGCAGTTTCCGCCGGGACGGCAATTCACCCCTCCACTTT.

The V gene is TRBV7-2, the J gene TRBJ1-3, with D possibly TRBD1 on 6 matching bases. Germline lookup yields CDR1 SGHTA and CDR2 FQGNSA. Between the trimmed V and J ends, which lost 4 bases and 0 bases, there was a span of 16 bases. This CDR3 has 17 residues. The CDR3 DNA reads TGTGCCAGCAGCTCACAGGGTTTGGGTGCCTCTGGAAACACCATATATTTT. Protein sequence: CASSSQGLGASGNTIYF.

The V and J genes are TRBV30 and TRBJ2-6, with 10 bases lining up with TRBD1. Germline assignment: CDR1 GTSNPN and CDR2 SVGIG (reference sequence). The J segment lost 0 bases and the V segment lost 8 bases, leaving 13 bases of the junction unmatched. This CDR3 region has 18 residues. The CDR3 loop reads CAAPAPGQGSSGANVLTF. The CDR3 region has the DNA TGTGCCGCCCCCGCACCGGGACAGGGGAGCTCTGGGGCCAACGTCCTGACTTTC.

The V and J genes are TRBV7-9 and TRBJ1-1; no firm D call. Trimming left V 3 bases short and J 1 base short, with 21 bases between. The CDR3 covers 18 residues. CDR1 SEHNR and CDR2 FQNEAQ come from the germline V gene (reference sequence). The CDR3, as DNA: TGTGCCAGCAGCTTCCCCACCTCGGAGACAAACAGGAACACTGAAGCTTTCTTT. Its protein product is CASSFPTSETNRNTEAFF. The variable domain in full, completed from reference TRBV7-9 and TRBJ1-1, reads DTGVSQNPRHKITKRGQNVTFRCDPISEHNRLYWYRQTLGQGPEFLTYFQNEAQLEKSRLLSDRFSAERPKGSFSTLEIQRTEQGDSAMYLCASSFPTSETNRNTEAFFGQGTRLTVV.

The gene calls are TRBV6-1 and TRBJ1-5, with a weak D call TRBD1 (5 bases). Trimming shortened V by 5 bases and J by 1 base, and 21 bases separated the two germline ends. The CDR3 spans 18 residues. CDR1 and CDR2 (germline): MNHNS, SASEGT. CDR3 amino acids: CASSPGTKRQLSNQPQHF. In DNA, the CDR3 is TGTGCCAGCAGTCCAGGAACCAAAAGACAGCTCAGCAATCAGCCCCAGCATTTT.

The chain has TRBV28 and TRBJ1-1; D might be TRBD1 (6 bases). This CDR3 is built from 15 residues. V was clipped by 7 bases and J by 5 bases, with 20 bases between them. Germline CDR1 MDHEN, CDR2 SYDVKM. CDR3 protein: CASTYPPRGGTEAFF. For the CDR3, the DNA is TGTGCCAGCACCTACCCCCCCAGGGGTGGGACTGAAGCTTTCTTT. The full variable domain, in which reference TRBV28 and TRBJ1-1 provide the parts outside the CDR3, is DVKVTQSSRYLVKRTGEKVFLECVQDMDHENMFWYRQDPGLGLRLIYFSYDVKMKEKGDIPEGYSVSREKKERFSLILESASTNQTSMYLCASTYPPRGGTEAFFGQGTRLTVV.

The chain has TRBV24-1 and TRBJ2-3; TRBD2 is a possible D gene (5 bases). This CDR3 spans 12 amino acids. Germline CDR1 and CDR2: KGHDR and SFDVKD. V lost 9 bases and J lost 4, with 10 bases in between. CDR3 residues: CATGSRADTQYF. In DNA, the CDR3 is TGTGCCACCGGGAGTAGGGCAGATACGCAGTATTTT.

This rearrangement joins TRBV6-1 to TRBJ2-2, with TRBD2 as a possible D gene (7 bases). V lost 2 bases to trimming and J lost 7 bases, with 14 bases between them. Germline V gene data show CDR1 as MNHNS and CDR2 as SASEGT. The CDR3 is 15 amino acids. The DNA for the CDR3 is TGTGCCAGCAGTGAAAGTGAGGGGGAGGGCGGGGAGCTGTTTTTT. Translated: CASSESEGEGGELFF.

This clonotype occurred a few times. The chain couples TRBV10-3 to TRBJ1-5, with TRBD1 as a possible D gene (5 bases). V was trimmed by 0 bases and J by 1 base, leaving 7 bases between them. The CDR3 sequence is 15 residues long. Germline-derived CDR1 and CDR2 are ENHRY and SYGVKD. The CDR3 loop reads CAISESGGSNQPQHF. In nucleotides, the CDR3 is TGTGCCATCAGTGAGTCGGGGGGGAGCAATCAGCCCCAGCATTTT.

The rearrangement links TRBV2 to TRBJ1-3, with D maybe TRBD1 (6 bases). V lost 5 bases and J lost 0, with 11 bases in between. Germline values: CDR1 SNHLY, CDR2 FYNNEI. The CDR3 loop spans 15 amino acids. The CDR3 sequence is CASSTQGYSGNTIYF. CDR3 DNA: TGTGCCAGCAGTACACAGGGTTACTCTGGAAACACCATATATTTT.

This clonotype was recorded a few times. V is TRBV28 and J is TRBJ2-1, with TRBD2 matching 7 bases. The germline V gene encodes CDR1 MDHEN and CDR2 SYDVKM. The trim removed 5 bases at V and 2 bases at J, leaving 9 bases unmatched. This CDR3 has 16 amino acids. The CDR3 loop reads CASSPTSAAAYNEQFF. CDR3 nucleotides: TGTGCCAGCAGTCCTACTAGCGCGGCCGCCTACAATGAGCAGTTCTTC.

This clonotype has just a few counts. The V and J genes are TRBV20-1 and TRBJ2-3; 9 bases fit TRBD2. CDR1 is DFQATT, CDR2 SNEGSKA, per germline (reference sequence). This CDR3 has 14 residues. The J segment lost 4 bases and the V segment lost 1 base, leaving 3 bases of the junction unmatched. In DNA, the CDR3 is TGCAGTGCTAGAGGGACTAGCGCCGCAGATACGCAGTATTTT. Translated: CSARGTSAADTQYF.

This chain uses TRBV6-1 with TRBJ2-2, with unresolved D. Trimming took off 7 bases at V and 7 bases at J, with 16 bases between the two ends. The CDR3 has 14 residues. From germline, CDR1 is MNHNS and CDR2 SASEGT. The CDR3 protein is CASNPIPRGGELFF. Written as DNA, the CDR3 is TGTGCCAGCAACCCGATCCCCCGCGGCGGGGAGCTGTTTTTT.